These 14 T cell receptor beta chains were all obtained from the same sample, sequenced in a study of T cell repertoires in cytomegalovirus infection. Using its own MiXCR run on the reads, TCRdb lists one record per CDR3 protein. The sample contains 100,000 to 150,000 distinct CDR3 sequences, 7.5% to 9% of which appear only once. The sample comprised PBMCs. These receptors were taken from a human donor in good health (CMV status not recorded). Some clones in this sample may be carry-over from other donors' samples.

This clonotype has a handful of counts. A read error may be the cause here, since a much bigger clone is one base away. This rearrangement joins TRBV7-9 to TRBJ1-2; TRBD1 matches 7 bases. V was clipped by 5 bases and J by 0 bases; unmatched bases: 3. The length of the CDR3 is 14 residues. The germline V gene has CDR1 SEHNR and CDR2 FQNEAQ (reference sequence). CDR3 sequence: CASSRGQSNYGYTF. The CDR3 nucleotides read TGTGCCAGCAGCCGGGGACAGTCTAACTATGGCTACACCTTC.

The table lists this clonotype with many counts. This chain joins TRBV7-8 and TRBJ2-5; 10 bases fit TRBD2. Germline CDR1 and CDR2: SGHVS and FQNEAQ. Trimming cost V 5 bases and J 0 bases; bases outside gene matches: 3. The CDR3 has 15 residues. The CDR3 region has the DNA TGTGCCAGCAGCCAGCGGGGGGGGTACCAAGAGACCCAGTACTTC. The encoded protein is CASSQRGGYQETQYF.

The rearrangement links TRBV29-1 to TRBJ2-7; 7 nucleotides line up with TRBD1. V was pared by 6 bases and J by 2 bases, with 7 bases of the junction left unmatched. Germline lookup yields CDR1 SQVTM and CDR2 ANQGSEA. The CDR3 totals 13 residues. The CDR3 is CSVRSQGAYEQYF. The CDR3 DNA follows: TGCAGCGTACGGAGTCAGGGGGCCTACGAGCAGTACTTC.

In this sample, this clonotype turned up many times. The chain links TRBV29-1 to TRBJ2-4, with D perhaps being TRBD1 or TRBD2 (5 bases each). V was cut by 4 bases and J by 0 bases, with 13 bases left in between. Looked up from germline, CDR1 is SQVTM and CDR2 is ANQGSEA. The CDR3 spans 15 residues. The CDR3, as DNA: TGCAGCGTTGGGGACGGGCGACTAGCCAAAAACATTCAGTACTTC. Translation gives CSVGDGRLAKNIQYF.

Many counts were recorded for this clonotype. The rearrangement uses TRBV29-1 and TRBJ2-3, with D unresolved. This CDR3 region has 11 residues. Germline CDR1 is SQVTM and CDR2 is ANQGSEA. V lost 2 bases and J 4 bases, leaving 4 bases between the germline ends. This chain's CDR3 is CSVELADTQYF. The CDR3 bases are TGCAGCGTTGAATTGGCAGATACGCAGTATTTT.

The CDR3: CAWSFGINQPQHF. In nucleotides, the CDR3 is TGTGCCTGGAGTTTTGGAATCAATCAGCCCCAGCATTTT. This chain links TRBV30 with TRBJ1-5; D gene ambiguous. Trimming shortened V by 2 bases and J by 3 bases, and 8 bases separated the two germline ends. Germline values: CDR1 GTSNPN, CDR2 SVGIG (reference sequence). The CDR3 has 13 residues. Using reference TRBV30 and TRBJ1-5 for the parts outside the CDR3, the full variable domain is SQTIHQWPATLVQPVGSPLSLECTVEGTSNPNLYWYRQAAGRGLQLLFYSVGIGQISSEVPQNLSASRPQDRQFILSSKKLLLSDSGFYLCAWSFGINQPQHFGDGTRLSIL.

This clonotype came up a few times. The J gene is TRBJ2-7, the V gene TRBV29-1; D call uncertain. The V gene's germline CDR1 is SQVTM and CDR2 ANQGSEA. V lost 3 bases and J 5 bases, leaving 11 bases between the germline ends. There are 12 residues in the CDR3. The CDR3 here is CSVEGLGNEQYF. The DNA of the CDR3 is TGCAGCGTTGAGGGTCTAGGGAACGAGCAGTACTTC.

This clonotype was seen at least ten times. V is TRBV12-3 or TRBV12-4 and J is TRBJ1-5; D unresolved. The V gene lost 2 bases and the J gene lost 6 bases, with 8 bases spanning the gap. The CDR3 is 13 residues long. Written as DNA, the CDR3 is TGTGCCAGCAGTTTAAGGGATCGTCAGCCCCAGCATTTT. Amino acid sequence: CASSLRDRQPQHF.

This sequence joins TRBV6-5 and TRBJ2-1; D gene unclear. The CDR3 extends over 11 amino acids. Trimming removed 4 bases at V and 11 bases at J, with 9 bases between. Germline assignment: CDR1 MNHEY and CDR2 SVGAGI. CDR3 DNA: TGTGCCAGCAGTTCGAATATGCAGCAGTTCTTC. Encoded protein: CASSSNMQQFF.

This clonotype appeared a few times. This rearrangement joins TRBV2 to TRBJ1-2; perhaps TRBD1 as D (5 bases). From germline, CDR1 is SNHLY and CDR2 FYNNEI. The CDR3 totals 13 residues. V lost 2 bases and J lost 7, with 11 bases in between. DNA for the CDR3: TGTGCCAGCAGTGAAACAGGAGCAGGTGGCTACACCTTC. Its translation: CASSETGAGGYTF.

Ten or more counts support this clonotype. The chain uses TRBV14 and TRBJ1-1; tentative D call: TRBD1 (5 bases). Germline CDR1 is SGHDN and CDR2 is FVKESK. The CDR3 runs 12 residues. V was cut by 5 bases and J by 7 bases, with 11 bases left in between. The CDR3 nucleotides read TGTGCCAGCAGCTCAACAGGAATTGAAGCTTTCTTT. Its translation: CASSSTGIEAFF.

This clonotype was counted at least ten times. The V gene is TRBV25-1, the J gene TRBJ1-1; TRBD1 matches 7 bases. The germline V gene encodes CDR1 MGHDK and CDR2 SYGVNS. V trimming: 1 base; J trimming: 3 bases; junction bases outside the gene matches: 5. CDR3 length equals 15 residues. The CDR3 loop is CASSEFRGAYTEAFF. Written as DNA, the CDR3 is TGTGCCAGCAGTGAATTCAGGGGGGCGTACACTGAAGCTTTCTTT.

This clonotype was seen ten or more times. The V call is TRBV28, the J call TRBJ2-7; 7 nucleotides match TRBD1. The CDR3 runs 16 residues. V lost 6 bases to trimming and J lost 3 bases; unmatched junction nucleotides: 14. Germline V gives CDR1 MDHEN, CDR2 SYDVKM. This CDR3 is CASRPMGQLGNYEQYF. The CDR3 bases are TGTGCCAGCAGACCGATGGGACAGCTCGGAAACTACGAGCAGTACTTC.

Many counts were recorded for this clonotype. V gene TRBV12-3 or TRBV12-4 combines with J gene TRBJ1-4, with D perhaps TRBD1 (5 bases). The length of the CDR3 is 15 residues. The germline V and J ends were trimmed by 5 bases and 7 bases, with 17 bases remaining between them. The CDR3 loop reads CASSPGPTGVEKLFF. In DNA, the CDR3 is TGTGCCAGCAGTCCAGGGCCGACCGGTGTTGAAAAACTGTTTTTT.